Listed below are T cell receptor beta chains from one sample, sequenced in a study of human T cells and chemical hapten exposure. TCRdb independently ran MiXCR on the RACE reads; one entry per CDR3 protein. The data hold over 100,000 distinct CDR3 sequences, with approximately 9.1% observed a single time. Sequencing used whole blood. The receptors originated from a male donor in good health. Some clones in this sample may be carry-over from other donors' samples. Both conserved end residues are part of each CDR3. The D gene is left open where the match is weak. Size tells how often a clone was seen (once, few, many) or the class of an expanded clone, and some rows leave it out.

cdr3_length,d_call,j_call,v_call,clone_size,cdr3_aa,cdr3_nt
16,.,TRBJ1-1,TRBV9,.,CASSPVEGGLNTEAFF,TGTGCCAGCAGCCCCGTGGAGGGGGGCTTGAACACTGAAGCTTTCTTT
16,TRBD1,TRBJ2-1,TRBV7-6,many,CASSSFSGTGYNEQFF,TGTGCCAGCAGCTCCTTCAGCGGGACAGGGTACAATGAGCAGTTCTTC
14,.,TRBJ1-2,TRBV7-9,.,CASSLATETYGYTF,TGTGCCAGCAGCTTAGCAACAGAGACCTATGGCTACACCTTC
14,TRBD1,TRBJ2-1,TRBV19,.,CASSPGAGGNEQFF,TGTGCCAGTAGTCCCGGGGCAGGGGGCAATGAGCAGTTCTTC
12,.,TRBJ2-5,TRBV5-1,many,CASSYFLETQYF,TGCGCCAGCAGCTACTTCTTGGAGACCCAGTACTTC
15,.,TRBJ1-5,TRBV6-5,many,CASSYSTPRDQPQHF,TGTGCCAGCAGTTACTCGACCCCGAGGGATCAGCCCCAGCATTTT
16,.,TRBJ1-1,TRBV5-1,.,CASSLGRSEGSTEAFF,TGCGCCAGCAGCTTGGGGAGGTCGGAAGGGAGCACTGAAGCTTTCTTT
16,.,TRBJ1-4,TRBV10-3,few,CAISDGGGSTNEKLFF,TGTGCCATCAGTGATGGAGGGGGTTCAACTAATGAAAAACTGTTTTTT
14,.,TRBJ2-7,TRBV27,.,CASSLTGLPYEQYF,TGTGCCAGCAGTCTGACGGGACTCCCCTACGAGCAGTACTTC
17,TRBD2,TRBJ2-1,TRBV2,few,CASSEWPSGGSYNEQFF,TGTGCCAGCAGTGAATGGCCTAGCGGGGGCTCCTACAATGAGCAGTTCTTC
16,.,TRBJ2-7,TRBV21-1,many,CASSKPRDRGLYKQYF,TGTGCCAGCAGCAAACCCCGGGACAGGGGGCTCTATAAGCAGTACTTC
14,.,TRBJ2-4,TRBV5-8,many,CASSLGGRKNIQYF,TGTGCCAGCAGCTTGGGGGGGAGGAAAAACATTCAGTACTTC
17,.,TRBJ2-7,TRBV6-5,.,CASSYVWAGVNIHEQYF,TGTGCCAGCAGTTACGTTTGGGCAGGGGTTAATATCCACGAGCAGTACTTC
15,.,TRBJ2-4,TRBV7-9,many,CASSSTTWTKNIQYF,TGTGCCAGCAGCTCCACGACATGGACCAAAAACATTCAGTACTTC
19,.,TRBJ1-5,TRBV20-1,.,CSARGVTVGGLDSNQPQHF,TGCAGTGCTAGAGGCGTAACGGTGGGGGGGTTGGATAGCAATCAGCCCCAGCATTTT
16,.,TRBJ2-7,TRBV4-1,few,CASSQVEGKVGNEQYF,TGCGCCAGCAGCCAAGTAGAAGGGAAGGTGGGCAACGAGCAGTACTTC
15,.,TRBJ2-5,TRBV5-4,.,CASIPDPKSSGTQYF,TGTGCCAGCATCCCGGACCCAAAGAGTTCGGGGACCCAGTACTTC
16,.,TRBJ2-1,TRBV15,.,CATSRAMGHDYNEQFF,TGTGCCACCAGCAGGGCTATGGGCCACGACTACAATGAGCAGTTCTTC
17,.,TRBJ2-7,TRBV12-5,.,CASGLVTDGPIGPEQYF,TGTGCTAGTGGTTTGGTAACAGATGGGCCCATCGGCCCCGAGCAGTACTTC
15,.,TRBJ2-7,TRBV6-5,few,CASSYSAKGGYEQYF,TGTGCCAGCAGTTACTCGGCCAAGGGAGGCTACGAGCAGTACTTC
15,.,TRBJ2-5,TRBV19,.,CASSRRTGGQETQYF,TGTGCCAGTAGTAGACGGACCGGGGGCCAAGAGACCCAGTACTTC
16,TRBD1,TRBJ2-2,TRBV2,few,CASSGQGLSNTGELFF,TGTGCCAGCAGCGGACAGGGCCTTTCGAACACCGGGGAGCTGTTTTTT
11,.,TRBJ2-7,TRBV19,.,CASSMDYEQYF,TGTGCCAGTAGTATGGACTACGAGCAGTACTTC
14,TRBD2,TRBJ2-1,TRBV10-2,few,CASSEAGGRYEQFF,TGCGCCAGCAGTGAGGCGGGAGGAAGGTATGAGCAGTTCTTC
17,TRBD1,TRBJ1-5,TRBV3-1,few,CASSQEGDRGGNQPQHF,TGTGCCAGCAGCCAAGAGGGAGACAGGGGAGGCAATCAGCCCCAGCATTTT
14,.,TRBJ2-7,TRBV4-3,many,CASSPGTSSSEQYF,TGCGCCAGCAGCCCCGGGACATCCTCTTCGGAGCAGTACTTC
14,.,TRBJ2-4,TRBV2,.,CASSDREQGTGANF,TGTGCCAGCAGTGACCGGGAACAGGGGACTGGGGCGAACTTC
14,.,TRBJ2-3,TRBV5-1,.,CASIPGTLTDTQYF,TGCGCCAGCATCCCCGGGACCCTCACAGATACGCAGTATTTT
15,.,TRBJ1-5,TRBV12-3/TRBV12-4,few,CASSFKWGRNQPQHF,TGTGCCAGCAGTTTTAAATGGGGAAGGAATCAGCCCCAGCATTTT
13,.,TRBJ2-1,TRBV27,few,CASSFHHPGEQFF,TGTGCCAGCAGTTTTCACCACCCGGGAGAGCAGTTCTTC
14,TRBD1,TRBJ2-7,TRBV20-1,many,CSARDGTGTYEQYF,TGCAGTGCTAGAGATGGGACAGGGACATACGAGCAGTACTTC
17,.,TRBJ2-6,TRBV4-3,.,CASSQEGLDSGANVLTF,TGCGCCAGCAGCCAAGAGGGTCTTGACTCTGGGGCCAACGTCCTGACTTTC
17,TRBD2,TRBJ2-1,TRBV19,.,CASRSKSGGAWYNEQFF,TGTGCCAGTAGATCGAAAAGCGGGGGGGCCTGGTACAATGAGCAGTTCTTC
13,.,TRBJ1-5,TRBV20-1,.,CSGRGEGGQPQHF,TGCAGTGGCAGGGGTGAGGGGGGCCAGCCCCAGCATTTT
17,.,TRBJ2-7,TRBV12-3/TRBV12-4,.,CASSLSDVGGPPYEQYF,TGTGCCAGCAGTTTAAGTGATGTGGGGGGTCCCCCCTACGAGCAGTACTTC
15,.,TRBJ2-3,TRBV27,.,CASSLYYDSTDTQYF,TGTGCCAGCAGTCTATACTACGACAGCACAGATACGCAGTATTTT
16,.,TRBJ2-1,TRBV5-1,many,CASSSPGRGDYNEQFF,TGCGCCAGCAGCTCCCCAGGGAGGGGGGATTACAATGAGCAGTTCTTC
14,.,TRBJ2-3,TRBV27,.,CASSWGAASDTQYF,TGTGCCAGCAGTTGGGGGGCGGCTTCAGATACGCAGTATTTT
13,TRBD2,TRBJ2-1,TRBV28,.,CASSFGLDLEQFF,TGTGCCAGCAGTTTCGGACTAGATCTTGAGCAGTTCTTC
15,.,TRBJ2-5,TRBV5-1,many,CASSLSSQYQETQYF,TGCGCCAGCAGCTTGAGCAGTCAGTACCAAGAGACCCAGTACTTC
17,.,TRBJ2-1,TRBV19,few,CASSTSPGLGSYNEQFF,TGTGCCAGTAGTACTTCCCCCGGACTCGGCTCCTACAATGAGCAGTTCTTC
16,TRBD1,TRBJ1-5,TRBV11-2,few,CASSLGQGVRNQPQHF,TGTGCCAGCAGCTTAGGTCAGGGGGTGCGCAATCAGCCCCAGCATTTT
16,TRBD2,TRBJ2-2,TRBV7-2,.,CASSLAGSGGNGELFF,TGTGCCAGCAGCTTAGCGGGTAGCGGGGGAAACGGGGAGCTGTTTTTT
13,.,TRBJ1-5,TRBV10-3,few,CAIRDRSNQPQHF,TGTGCCATCAGGGACCGTAGCAATCAGCCCCAGCATTTT
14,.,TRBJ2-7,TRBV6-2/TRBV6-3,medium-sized,CASSPRTFSYEQYF,TGTGCCAGCAGTCCTAGGACCTTCTCCTACGAGCAGTACTTC
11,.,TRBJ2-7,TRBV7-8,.,CASSLDYEQYF,TGTGCCAGCAGCTTAGATTACGAGCAGTACTTC
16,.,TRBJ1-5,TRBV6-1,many,CASSDGQGGSNQPQHF,TGTGCCAGCAGTGACGGGCAGGGCGGTAGCAATCAGCCCCAGCATTTT
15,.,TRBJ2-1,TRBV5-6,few,CASSFLAGAVGEQFF,TGTGCCAGCAGCTTCCTGGCGGGTGCAGTCGGTGAGCAGTTCTTC
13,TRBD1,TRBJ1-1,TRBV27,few,CASSDRGLPEAFF,TGTGCCAGCAGTGATAGGGGGCTTCCTGAAGCTTTCTTT
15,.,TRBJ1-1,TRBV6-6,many,CASSPGRTHLTEAFF,TGTGCCAGCAGCCCCGGACGGACACATCTCACTGAAGCTTTCTTT
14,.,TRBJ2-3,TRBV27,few,CASSLGGVIDTQYF,TGTGCCAGCAGTTTAGGCGGGGTAATAGATACGCAGTATTTT